These 10 T cell receptor beta chains originate from one sample sequenced in a study of blood T cell repertoires in COVID-19. Sequencing used immunoSEQ multiplex PCR; TCRdb keeps in-frame clones, though not all of them. Of under 250,000 clones detected, approximately 82% appear once; the ten largest clones hold 9.5% to 15%. Sequenced input: peripheral blood. These receptors were collected from a woman between 35 and 50 years old with acute or convalescent COVID-19.

This rearrangement joins TRBV27 to TRBJ1-2; weak D call: TRBD1 (5 bases). Germline V gene lookup returns CDR1 MNHEY and CDR2 SMNVEV (reference sequence). Deletions cut 6 bases from V and 3 bases from J, with 14 bases between. The CDR3 loop spans 14 amino acids. Written as DNA, the CDR3 is TGTGCCAGCAGCCTTGTCGGGGGGGACTATGGCTACACCTTC. Translating gives CASSLVGGDYGYTF.

The chain couples TRBV5-1 to TRBJ1-3; 7 positions agree with TRBD1. Germline V gene lookup returns CDR1 SGHRS and CDR2 YFSETQ. V lost 0 bases and J lost 0; bases outside the gene matches: 9. The CDR3 totals 18 residues. The CDR3 DNA sequence: TGCGCCAGCAGCTTGGGGGACAGCATCGTATACTCTGGAAACACCATATATTTT. This encodes CASSLGDSIVYSGNTIYF.

The rearrangement joins TRBV29-1 to TRBJ2-7; TRBD1 might be the D (6 bases). The germline V gene has CDR1 SQVTM and CDR2 ANQGSEA. V shed 4 bases and J shed 2 bases, with 15 bases lying between them. CDR3 length: 14 residues. Written as DNA, the CDR3 is TGCAGCGTTGGGGGGCCCGGACAAACCTACGAGCAGTACTTC. Translating gives CSVGGPGQTYEQYF.

This clone was found once. The chain uses TRBV2 and TRBJ2-3; the D is unclear. The germline CDR1 and CDR2 sequences are SNHLY and FYNNEI. Trimming removed 7 bases at V and 5 bases at J, with 13 bases between. This CDR3 region has 13 residues. CDR3 amino acids: CASTANSLDTQYF. The CDR3 DNA sequence: TGTGCCAGCACCGCCAACAGCTTAGATACGCAGTATTTT.

V is TRBV19 and J is TRBJ1-2; maybe TRBD1 (5 bases). With 2 bases removed from V and 8 bases from J, the gap between germline ends came to 15 bases. There are 14 residues in the CDR3. Per the germline V gene, CDR1 is LNHDA and CDR2 is SQIVND (reference sequence). CDR3 nucleotide sequence: TGTGCCAGTAGTATAAGTAAAGGGGTTGGCGGCTACACCTTC. Residues: CASSISKGVGGYTF.

The CDR3 loop reads CASSQVAGGYNEQFF. The CDR3 DNA reads as TGTGCCAGCAGCCAAGTGGCGGGAGGGTATAATGAGCAGTTCTTC. This chain uses TRBV3-1 (or the pseudogene TRBV3-2) with TRBJ2-1; 9 bases agree with TRBD2. The V segment lost 1 base and the J segment 7 bases; nucleotides outside the gene matches: 5. CDR1 and CDR2 from the germline V gene are LGHDT and YNNKEL (reference sequence). The CDR3 covers 15 residues.

In DNA form, the CDR3 reads TGTGCCAGCGTATCAGGGGAAAGCTATGGCTACACCTTC. Translated: CASVSGESYGYTF. The rearrangement joins TRBV6-6 to TRBJ1-2; tentative D call: TRBD1 (6 bases). Germline V gene data show CDR1 as MNHNY and CDR2 as SVGAGI (reference sequence). CDR3 size: 13 residues. Trimming pared 8 bases from V and 4 bases from J, leaving 14 bases between.

The J gene is TRBJ2-1, the V gene TRBV14; D is possibly TRBD1 (5 bases). Trimming shortened V by 1 base and J by 6 bases, and 13 bases separated the two germline ends. This CDR3 comprises 15 residues. Germline CDR1 SGHDN, CDR2 FVKESK. The CDR3 region is CASSQVRGWGNEQFF. The CDR3 DNA follows: TGTGCCAGCAGCCAAGTTAGGGGTTGGGGCAATGAGCAGTTCTTC.

This sequence joins TRBV29-1 and TRBJ1-1; D is unresolved. CDR1 is SQVTM and CDR2 is ANQGSEA in the germline V gene. V lost 4 bases and J lost 5, with 17 bases in between. CDR3 size: 14 residues. The CDR3 protein is CSVAPGRGETEAFF. In nucleotides, the CDR3 is TGCAGCGTTGCCCCCGGCCGGGGTGAAACTGAAGCTTTCTTT.

The V call is TRBV19, the J call TRBJ2-7; 10 positions agree with TRBD2. This CDR3 is 16 amino acids long. Germline V gives CDR1 LNHDA, CDR2 SQIVND (reference sequence). Trimming took 5 bases from V and 0 from J; bases not matched to a gene: 7. This CDR3 is CASSPTAGGSSYEQYF. For the CDR3, the DNA is TGTGCCAGTAGTCCAACAGCGGGGGGGAGCTCCTACGAGCAGTACTTC.